One sample yielded the 20 T cell receptor beta chains listed below, sequenced in a study of T cells in Graves' hyperthyroidism and ophthalmopathy. The TCR beta CDR3 regions underwent amplification using RNA transcripts as the source. The HTBI primer set served for first-round RT-PCR of the TCR CDR3. TCRdb re-derived calls from the multiplex PCR reads in MiXCR, one entry per CDR3 protein. The table lists hundreds of thousands of distinct CDR3 sequences, roughly 40% of them singletons. The sample was blood. The origin of the receptors is a man aged 18 to 30 with Graves' hyperthyroidism.

This clonotype has a count of ten or more. J is TRBJ2-2 and V is TRBV9, with no clear D. This CDR3 spans 12 amino acids. Per the germline V gene, CDR1 is SGDLS and CDR2 is YYNGEE. V lost 3 bases and J 7 bases, leaving 7 bases between the germline ends. In nucleotides, the CDR3 is TGTGCCAGCAGCGCTGGGATCGGGGAGCTGTTTTTT. Amino acid sequence: CASSAGIGELFF.

In its sample, this clonotype was seen once. V and J are TRBV20-1 and TRBJ2-2; possible D gene TRBD1, 5 bases. The V gene lost 6 bases and the J gene lost 2 bases, with 10 bases spanning the gap. The CDR3 extends over 13 amino acids. Germline V CDR1 and CDR2: DFQATT, SNEGSKA (reference sequence). In nucleotides, the CDR3 is TGCAGTGCGGAGACAGAAAACACCGGGGAGCTGTTTTTT. It codes for CSAETENTGELFF.

This clonotype was observed at least ten times. This sequence joins TRBV20-1 and TRBJ1-6; D remains ambiguous. Germline V gene lookup returns CDR1 DFQATT and CDR2 SNEGSKA (reference sequence). This CDR3 contains 13 residues. V was pared by 3 bases and J by 10 bases, with 13 bases between. DNA for the CDR3: TGCAGTGCTAGGGTGGGAGAGGGATCACCCCTCCACTTT. It is translated as CSARVGEGSPLHF.

V and J are TRBV20-1 and TRBJ2-5; 7 bases line up with TRBD2. Germline V gene data show CDR1 as DFQATT and CDR2 as SNEGSKA (reference sequence). The trim removed 5 bases at V and 1 base at J, leaving 7 bases unmatched. CDR3 size: 14 residues. CDR3 region: CSAGAGRSQETQYF. The CDR3 nucleotides are TGCAGTGCTGGAGCGGGGCGCTCCCAAGAGACCCAGTACTTC.

Remarks on this clonotype: One junction end does not reproduce the germline sequence, and a read error may be involved. The CDR3 region is CASSQVSGRSFHSPLHF. CDR3 nucleotide sequence: TGCGCCAGCAGCCAAGTGTCGGGACGGTCGTTTCATTCACCCCTCCACTTT. V gene TRBV7-3 combines with J gene TRBJ1-6; tentative D call: TRBD1 (5 bases). Germline CDR1 is SGHTA and CDR2 is FQGTGA. This CDR3 spans 17 amino acids.

The chain combines TRBV29-1 with TRBJ1-2, with 9 bases matching TRBD1. This CDR3 contains 11 residues. Germline V lookup: CDR1 SQVTM, CDR2 ANQGSEA. The CDR3 DNA reads TGCAGTCCGGGACAGGGAGGCGGCTACACCTTC. It encodes CSPGQGGGYTF.

V is TRBV20-1 and J is TRBJ1-1; a weak D match, TRBD1 (5 bases). In germline, CDR1 is DFQATT, CDR2 SNEGSKA (reference sequence). The CDR3 is 11 residues long. The germline V and J ends were trimmed by 8 bases and 3 bases, with 10 bases remaining between them. The chain's CDR3 is CSYQGHTEAFF. Here the CDR3 DNA reads TGCAGTTACCAGGGCCACACTGAAGCTTTCTTT.

This clonotype was seen a few times. The chain couples TRBV7-9 to TRBJ1-1; no clear D. The V gene's germline CDR1 is SEHNR and CDR2 FQNEAQ (reference sequence). The CDR3 runs 15 residues. Trimming shortened V by 2 bases and J by 1 base, and 11 bases separated the two germline ends. The CDR3 DNA is TGTGCCAGCAGCTTAACAAGGGTTAGGAACACTGAAGCTTTCTTT. It is translated as CASSLTRVRNTEAFF.

The chain has TRBV7-8 and TRBJ2-7; D is ambiguous. Germline V lookup: CDR1 SGHVS, CDR2 FQNEAQ. Deletions cut 2 bases from V and 0 bases from J, with 11 bases between. The CDR3 totals 15 residues. This CDR3 reads CASSLWHSSSYEQYF. As DNA, the CDR3 is TGTGCCAGCAGCTTATGGCACAGTAGCTCCTACGAGCAGTACTTC.

V and J are TRBV14 and TRBJ1-6; 10 bases agree with TRBD1. The CDR3 totals 16 residues. The junction had 8 bases not matched to a gene; V was cut back by 4 bases and J by 8 bases. Germline CDR1 and CDR2: SGHDN and FVKESK. The CDR3 is CASSPLQGTGDSPLHF. CDR3 DNA sequence: TGTGCCAGCAGCCCACTACAGGGGACAGGGGATTCACCCCTCCACTTT.

V usage is TRBV29-1 and J usage is TRBJ1-2; tentative D call: TRBD1 (5 bases). Trimming shortened V by 0 bases and J by 5 bases, and 10 bases separated the two germline ends. Germline V gene lookup returns CDR1 SQVTM and CDR2 ANQGSEA. This CDR3 has 13 amino acids. The CDR3 DNA is TGCAGCGTTGAAGATGGGACGGAGTATGGCTACACCTTC. This codes for CSVEDGTEYGYTF.

About this clonotype: This could be a read error, since a much larger clone is one nucleotide away. The V gene is TRBV6-1, the J gene TRBJ2-7; maybe TRBD1 (5 bases). The CDR3 is 11 residues long. Per the germline V gene, CDR1 is MNHNS and CDR2 is SASEGT. Trimming took off 5 bases at V and 5 bases at J, with 7 bases between the two ends. CDR3 nucleotide sequence: TGTGCCAGCAGTTCCAGGGACGAGCAGTACTTC. It specifies CASSSRDEQYF.

This clonotype was seen ten or more times. J is TRBJ1-5 and V is TRBV19, with TRBD1 as a possible D gene (6 bases). V was trimmed by 6 bases and J by 1 base, leaving 10 bases between them. Germline V gene data show CDR1 as LNHDA and CDR2 as SQIVND (reference sequence). The CDR3 totals 14 residues. The CDR3 loop is CASRGGPSNQPQHF. Written as DNA, the CDR3 is TGTGCCAGTAGGGGGGGGCCAAGCAATCAGCCCCAGCATTTT.

This clonotype was observed a few times. The chain links TRBV9 to TRBJ2-2; D perhaps matches TRBD2 (6 bases). Germline V gene sequence: CDR1 SGDLS, CDR2 YYNGEE. The ends were cut back, 4 bases at V and 4 bases at J, with 20 bases in the middle. There are 17 residues in the CDR3. CDR3 sequence reads: CASSPTPGTPVTGELFF. The CDR3 nucleotides are TGTGCCAGCAGCCCTACACCAGGGACTCCCGTCACCGGGGAGCTGTTTTTT.

The rearrangement joins TRBV19 to TRBJ2-7; 8 bases match TRBD2. The germline V gene encodes CDR1 LNHDA and CDR2 SQIVND (reference sequence). With 4 bases clipped from V and 1 base from J, the junction kept 15 bases outside the gene matches. The CDR3 consists of 18 residues. Here the CDR3 DNA reads TGTGCCAGTAGTACAAACCCGGGAGGGGTCGGAGCGTCCTACGAGCAGTACTTC. Translating gives CASSTNPGGVGASYEQYF.

This clonotype was observed at least ten times. The chain recombines TRBV7-8 with TRBJ1-3; D possibly corresponds to TRBD1 (6 bases). Germline CDR1 reads SGHVS; CDR2 reads FQNEAQ. V lost 1 base to trimming and J lost 4 bases, with 11 bases between them. The CDR3 is 15 residues long. This chain's CDR3 is CASSLDRVMGNTIYF. In DNA form, the CDR3 reads TGTGCCAGCAGCTTAGACAGGGTCATGGGAAACACCATATATTTT.

This chain uses TRBV7-2 with TRBJ2-7; no clear D gene. The CDR3 sequence is 12 residues long. The germline V gene encodes CDR1 SGHTA and CDR2 FQGNSA. Trimming removed 5 bases at V and 7 bases at J, with 12 bases between. CDR3 DNA: TGTGCCAGCAGCCAAGAGGTGCCTGAGCAGTACTTC. As protein: CASSQEVPEQYF.

This clonotype was observed many times. The rearrangement joins TRBV7-9 to TRBJ1-1; TRBD1 matches at 7 bases. The V gene's germline CDR1 is SEHNR and CDR2 FQNEAQ (reference sequence). This CDR3 has 15 residues. The V segment lost 6 bases and the J segment 1 base; nucleotides outside the gene matches: 8. In DNA form, the CDR3 reads TGTGCCAGCAGTCCACTACAGGGGCGGAACACTGAAGCTTTCTTT. Protein: CASSPLQGRNTEAFF. Looking up the rest from reference TRBV7-9 and TRBJ1-1 gives the full variable domain: DTGVSQNPRHKITKRGQNVTFRCDPISEHNRLYWYRQTLGQGPEFLTYFQNEAQLEKSRLLSDRFSAERPKGSFSTLEIQRTEQGDSAMYLCASSPLQGRNTEAFFGQGTRLTVV.

This sequence joins TRBV10-3 and TRBJ1-2; D call uncertain. Germline V gene sequence: CDR1 ENHRY, CDR2 SYGVKD. Trimming stripped 3 bases from V and 11 bases from J, with 19 bases between. This CDR3 is built from 14 residues. The CDR3 nucleotides are TGTGCCATCAGTGAAGGATCGGGAGGGCCCATTTACACCTTC. Translation: CAISEGSGGPIYTF.

Concerning this clonotype: The junction departs from germline at one end; a sequencing error may be responsible. The chain links TRBV10-3 to TRBJ2-7; 11 nucleotides line up with TRBD2. From germline, CDR1 is ENHRY and CDR2 SYGVKD. The CDR3 is 17 amino acids. The CDR3 reads CASSYPTTSGTIYEQYF. DNA for the CDR3: TGTGCCAGCAGTTACCCTACGACTAGCGGGACAATCTACGAGCAGTACTTC.